By share, the clone carrying this T cell receptor (beta chain) counts as medium-sized. What it binds is unknown. Using around 14 ng of total RNA, TCR libraries were made with the QIAseq Immune Repertoire TCR panel. Via MiXCR, TCRdb re-called the reads, giving one row per CDR3 protein. This sample has under 500 distinct CDR3 sequences, with about 4.8% found just once. The data stem from a study of circulating CD8 cells and anti-PD-1 response in melanoma. As for the study in general: Non-responders showed stable or progressive disease; responders showed complete or partial response. Study-wide points: DNEG was most diverse; TIGIT repertoires were least diverse. Only baseline and M1 samples entered the published repertoire comparisons.

The V and J ends lost 5 bases and 3 bases, in that order; junction bases with no gene match: 3. The V gene's germline CDR1 is LNHDA and CDR2 SQIVND (reference sequence). The CDR3 totals 14 residues. Live CD3+CD8+TCRalphabeta+ cells were sorted into four subsets by PD-1 and/or TIGIT. This sequence joins TRBV19 and TRBJ2-7; TRBD1 aligns across 11 bases. The specimen comprised CD8+ T cells from PBMCs, sampled at baseline or after one month of anti-PD-1 therapy (not recorded which). This receptor was taken from a human donor with melanoma. CDR3 in DNA: TGTGCCAGTAGTCACGGGACAGGGGGCTACGAGCAGTACTTC. Translating it yields CASSHGTGGYEQYF. Together with reference TRBV19 and TRBJ2-7, the CDR3 gives the full variable domain: DGGITQSPKYLFRKEGQNVTLSCEQNLNHDAMYWYRQDPGQGLRLIYYSQIVNDFQKGDIAEGYSVSREKKESFPLTVTSAQKNPTAFYLCASSHGTGGYEQYFGPGTRLTVT.